This is a list of T cell receptor beta chains from one sample in a study of shared clonotypes between healthy human individuals. The protocol was immunoSEQ multiplex PCR, while the TCRdb copy is restricted to in-frame clones and leaves out a portion. The sample holds around 430,000 clones, roughly 83% seen once. Material: PBMCs. Every receptor here comes from a woman aged 40 to 50 in good health. Some clones in this sample may be carry-over from other donors' samples. CDR3s include the opening cysteine and the closing phenylalanine or tryptophan. The order of the fields is V gene, J gene, CDR3 length, D gene, clone size, CDR3 protein, CDR3 DNA. A D gene is named only where the DNA matches it firmly. Expanded clones get a size class; other rows say once, few or many, or leave the size out.

v_gene: TRBV30; j_gene: TRBJ1-1; len: 14; d_gene: TRBD1; abundance: -; CDR3aa: CAWSQDRGGTEAFF; CDR3nt: TGTGCCTGGAGCCAAGACAGGGGGGGCACTGAAGCTTTCTTT
v_gene: TRBV7-8; j_gene: TRBJ2-2; len: 14; d_gene: -; abundance: -; CDR3aa: CASSLISRTGELFF; CDR3nt: TGTGCCAGCAGCTTAATTTCGCGCACCGGGGAGCTGTTTTTT
v_gene: TRBV7-8; j_gene: TRBJ2-7; len: 16; d_gene: TRBD2; abundance: once; CDR3aa: CASSLVGTSVLAEQYF; CDR3nt: TGTGCCAGCAGCTTAGTAGGGACTAGCGTATTGGCCGAGCAGTACTTC
v_gene: TRBV5-5; j_gene: TRBJ2-2; len: 16; d_gene: TRBD2; abundance: -; CDR3aa: CASSLERLAGIGELFF; CDR3nt: TGTGCCAGCAGCTTGGAAAGGTTAGCGGGAATCGGGGAGCTGTTTTTT
v_gene: TRBV5-1; j_gene: TRBJ2-7; len: 15; d_gene: TRBD1; abundance: -; CDR3aa: CASSSTGGSSYEQYF; CDR3nt: TGCGCCAGCAGTTCGACAGGGGGCAGCTCCTACGAGCAGTACTTC
v_gene: TRBV18; j_gene: TRBJ1-1; len: 12; d_gene: -; abundance: -; CDR3aa: CASSPSGTEAFF; CDR3nt: TGTGCCAGCTCACCCAGTGGCACTGAAGCTTTCTTT
v_gene: TRBV19; j_gene: TRBJ2-3; len: 16; d_gene: -; abundance: -; CDR3aa: CASSPRSRGGTDTQYF; CDR3nt: TGTGCCAGTAGTCCCCGGAGCAGGGGCGGAACAGATACGCAGTATTTT
v_gene: TRBV5-6; j_gene: TRBJ2-7; len: 15; d_gene: -; abundance: -; CDR3aa: CASSVNPDLSYEQYF; CDR3nt: TGTGCCAGCAGCGTAAACCCGGACCTCTCCTACGAGCAGTACTTC
v_gene: TRBV13; j_gene: TRBJ1-2; len: 16; d_gene: TRBD1; abundance: -; CDR3aa: CASSASRTGLRGGYTF; CDR3nt: TGTGCCAGCAGCGCCAGCCGGACAGGCCTCCGGGGTGGATACACCTTC
v_gene: TRBV7-9; j_gene: TRBJ2-7; len: 16; d_gene: TRBD1; abundance: -; CDR3aa: CASSPQGEQGFYEQYF; CDR3nt: TGTGCCAGCAGCCCCCAAGGGGAACAGGGGTTTTACGAGCAGTACTTC
v_gene: TRBV7-8; j_gene: TRBJ2-5; len: 15; d_gene: -; abundance: -; CDR3aa: CASSLGTSPVSHQYF; CDR3nt: TGTGCCAGCAGCTTAGGAACTAGCCCTGTCAGTCACCAGTACTTC
v_gene: TRBV10-1; j_gene: TRBJ1-5; len: 14; d_gene: -; abundance: -; CDR3aa: CASSAGGPNQPQHF; CDR3nt: TGCGCCAGCAGTGCCGGGGGGCCCAATCAGCCCCAGCATTTT
v_gene: TRBV7-2; j_gene: TRBJ2-7; len: 11; d_gene: -; abundance: -; CDR3aa: CASSSAYEQYF; CDR3nt: TGTGCCAGCAGCTCTGCCTACGAGCAGTACTTC
v_gene: TRBV5-1; j_gene: TRBJ1-2; len: 14; d_gene: -; abundance: few; CDR3aa: CASSLTGFSYGYTF; CDR3nt: TGCGCCAGCAGTTTGACAGGTTTCTCCTATGGCTACACCTTC
v_gene: TRBV7-2; j_gene: TRBJ1-4; len: 17; d_gene: -; abundance: once; CDR3aa: CASSLGYGGTVREKLFF; CDR3nt: TGTGCCAGCAGCTTAGGGTACGGTGGGACCGTTCGAGAAAAACTGTTTTTT
v_gene: TRBV5-1; j_gene: TRBJ1-1; len: 15; d_gene: -; abundance: once; CDR3aa: CASSLMGARDTEAFF; CDR3nt: TGCGCCAGCAGCTTGATGGGGGCTAGGGACACTGAAGCTTTCTTT
v_gene: TRBV27; j_gene: TRBJ2-7; len: 16; d_gene: TRBD1; abundance: -; CDR3aa: CASSSHRGYKIDGAYF; CDR3nt: TGTGCCAGCAGTTCTCACAGGGGGTACAAGATCGACGGGGCATACTTC
v_gene: TRBV28; j_gene: TRBJ1-1; len: 14; d_gene: TRBD1; abundance: -; CDR3aa: CASSITGVNTEAFF; CDR3nt: TGTGCCAGCAGTATTACAGGGGTGAACACTGAAGCTTTCTTT
v_gene: TRBV27; j_gene: TRBJ2-7; len: 14; d_gene: -; abundance: -; CDR3aa: CASSFRGNSYEQYF; CDR3nt: TGTGCCAGCAGTTTTAGGGGGAACTCCTACGAGCAGTACTTC
v_gene: TRBV2; j_gene: TRBJ2-4; len: 14; d_gene: -; abundance: -; CDR3aa: CASSEQGRGYIQYF; CDR3nt: TGTGCCAGCAGTGAACAGGGCAGGGGTTACATTCAGTACTTC
v_gene: TRBV5-1; j_gene: TRBJ2-3; len: 15; d_gene: -; abundance: -; CDR3aa: CASSRQAAPTDTQYF; CDR3nt: TGCGCCAGCAGCCGGCAAGCGGCACCGACAGATACGCAGTATTTT
v_gene: TRBV29-1; j_gene: TRBJ1-2; len: 15; d_gene: TRBD1; abundance: -; CDR3aa: CSVEGGEGADYGYTF; CDR3nt: TGCAGCGTTGAAGGTGGTGAGGGGGCGGACTATGGCTACACCTTC
v_gene: TRBV9; j_gene: TRBJ1-5; len: 14; d_gene: TRBD1; abundance: -; CDR3aa: CASSAGTGDQPQHF; CDR3nt: TGTGCCAGCAGTGCCGGGACAGGAGATCAGCCCCAGCATTTT
v_gene: TRBV4-2; j_gene: TRBJ1-3; len: 16; d_gene: -; abundance: -; CDR3aa: CASSLGAGTSGNTIYF; CDR3nt: TGTGCCAGCAGCTTGGGGGCGGGAACATCTGGAAACACCATATATTTT
v_gene: TRBV7-3; j_gene: TRBJ2-1; len: 13; d_gene: TRBD2; abundance: -; CDR3aa: CASSGTSGGEQFF; CDR3nt: TGTGCCAGCAGCGGCACTAGCGGAGGGGAGCAGTTCTTC
v_gene: TRBV11-2; j_gene: TRBJ2-7; len: 16; d_gene: TRBD2; abundance: -; CDR3aa: CASGAPAELAVYEQYF; CDR3nt: TGTGCCAGCGGAGCCCCCGCGGAACTAGCGGTCTACGAGCAGTACTTC
v_gene: TRBV20-1; j_gene: TRBJ2-1; len: 11; d_gene: TRBD2; abundance: -; CDR3aa: CSAISGNEQFF; CDR3nt: TGCAGTGCTATTAGCGGGAATGAGCAGTTCTTC
v_gene: TRBV10-3; j_gene: TRBJ2-5; len: 11; d_gene: -; abundance: -; CDR3aa: CAIAEGETQYF; CDR3nt: TGTGCCATCGCCGAGGGAGAGACCCAGTACTTC
v_gene: TRBV29-1; j_gene: TRBJ1-2; len: 12; d_gene: -; abundance: -; CDR3aa: CSVGDENYGYTF; CDR3nt: TGCAGCGTTGGTGACGAGAACTATGGCTACACCTTC
v_gene: TRBV7-9; j_gene: TRBJ2-2; len: 16; d_gene: -; abundance: -; CDR3aa: CASSLEPRGVTGELFF; CDR3nt: TGTGCCAGCAGCTTAGAACCCAGGGGGGTCACCGGGGAGCTGTTTTTT
v_gene: TRBV19; j_gene: TRBJ1-5; len: 15; d_gene: TRBD1; abundance: -; CDR3aa: CASSTTGGGNQPQHF; CDR3nt: TGTGCCAGTAGCACCACAGGGGGTGGCAATCAGCCCCAGCATTTT
v_gene: TRBV14; j_gene: TRBJ2-7; len: 18; d_gene: TRBD2; abundance: medium-sized; CDR3aa: CASSHRKKAGAPLGEQYF; CDR3nt: TGTGCCAGCAGCCACCGGAAAAAAGCGGGAGCCCCCCTGGGCGAGCAGTACTTC
v_gene: TRBV19; j_gene: TRBJ2-5; len: 14; d_gene: -; abundance: -; CDR3aa: CASRRDPGRETQYF; CDR3nt: TGTGCCAGTAGGCGGGACCCAGGACGGGAGACCCAGTACTTC
v_gene: TRBV18; j_gene: TRBJ2-1; len: 16; d_gene: -; abundance: few; CDR3aa: CASSRHSGGAGNEQFF; CDR3nt: TGTGCCAGCTCACGACACTCAGGGGGGGCAGGCAATGAGCAGTTCTTC
v_gene: TRBV27; j_gene: TRBJ2-1; len: 14; d_gene: -; abundance: -; CDR3aa: CASRDPTPYNEQFF; CDR3nt: TGTGCCAGCAGGGACCCGACCCCCTACAATGAGCAGTTCTTC
v_gene: TRBV7-9; j_gene: TRBJ1-2; len: 13; d_gene: TRBD1; abundance: -; CDR3aa: CASRGTDDYGYTF; CDR3nt: TGTGCCAGCAGGGGGACAGACGACTATGGCTACACCTTC
v_gene: TRBV7-6; j_gene: TRBJ2-2; len: 13; d_gene: -; abundance: -; CDR3aa: CASSLVVDGELFF; CDR3nt: TGTGCCAGCAGCTTAGTAGTTGACGGGGAGCTGTTTTTT
v_gene: TRBV7-2; j_gene: TRBJ2-1; len: 15; d_gene: TRBD2; abundance: once; CDR3aa: CASSLGAGGLNEQFF; CDR3nt: TGTGCCAGCAGCTTAGGAGCGGGAGGTCTAAATGAGCAGTTCTTC
v_gene: TRBV18; j_gene: TRBJ2-7; len: 15; d_gene: TRBD1; abundance: -; CDR3aa: CASSPSRDSSYEQYF; CDR3nt: TGTGCCAGCTCACCGAGTAGGGACAGCTCCTACGAGCAGTACTTC
v_gene: TRBV6-4; j_gene: TRBJ2-1; len: 13; d_gene: TRBD2; abundance: -; CDR3aa: CASRGLAGAEQFF; CDR3nt: TGTGCCAGCAGAGGGCTAGCGGGAGCTGAGCAGTTCTTC
v_gene: TRBV7-6; j_gene: TRBJ2-7; len: 16; d_gene: TRBD2; abundance: once; CDR3aa: CASSLAFSGSTYEQYF; CDR3nt: TGTGCCAGCAGCTTAGCGTTTAGCGGGAGCACCTACGAGCAGTACTTC
v_gene: TRBV9; j_gene: TRBJ1-1; len: 15; d_gene: -; abundance: -; CDR3aa: CASSPGARLDTEAFF; CDR3nt: TGTGCCAGCAGCCCAGGGGCACGGTTGGACACTGAAGCTTTCTTT
v_gene: TRBV27; j_gene: TRBJ2-2; len: 16; d_gene: TRBD2; abundance: -; CDR3aa: CASSLAQGGPPGELFF; CDR3nt: TGTGCCAGCAGTTTAGCCCAGGGAGGGCCTCCCGGGGAGCTGTTTTTT
v_gene: TRBV29-1; j_gene: TRBJ1-5; len: 13; d_gene: -; abundance: once; CDR3aa: CSVEQGPNQPQHF; CDR3nt: TGCAGCGTTGAACAGGGGCCTAATCAGCCCCAGCATTTT
v_gene: TRBV6-1; j_gene: TRBJ2-3; len: 14; d_gene: -; abundance: many; CDR3aa: CASRWRVSTDTQYF; CDR3nt: TGTGCCAGCAGATGGCGGGTTTCCACAGATACGCAGTATTTT
v_gene: TRBV28; j_gene: TRBJ2-1; len: 13; d_gene: -; abundance: -; CDR3aa: CASSLVDTQEQFF; CDR3nt: TGTGCCAGCAGTTTAGTAGATACTCAGGAGCAGTTCTTC
v_gene: TRBV11-2; j_gene: TRBJ2-1; len: 13; d_gene: TRBD2; abundance: -; CDR3aa: CASRTSGSNEQFF; CDR3nt: TGTGCCAGCAGGACTAGCGGGAGTAATGAGCAGTTCTTC
v_gene: TRBV28; j_gene: TRBJ2-5; len: 17; d_gene: TRBD2; abundance: -; CDR3aa: CASSLNGKWTRMTTQYF; CDR3nt: TGTGCCAGCAGTCTTAACGGAAAATGGACTAGAATGACGACCCAGTACTTC
v_gene: TRBV7-9; j_gene: TRBJ1-1; len: 13; d_gene: -; abundance: few; CDR3aa: CASSLMAGTEAFF; CDR3nt: TGTGCCAGCAGCTTAATGGCTGGCACTGAAGCTTTCTTT
v_gene: TRBV7-3; j_gene: TRBJ2-2; len: 13; d_gene: TRBD1; abundance: -; CDR3aa: CASATGGTGELFF; CDR3nt: TGTGCCAGCGCTACAGGGGGAACCGGGGAGCTGTTTTTT
v_gene: TRBV7-8; j_gene: TRBJ1-1; len: 14; d_gene: -; abundance: -; CDR3aa: CASRRRGENTEAFF; CDR3nt: TGTGCCAGCAGGAGGAGGGGGGAGAACACTGAAGCTTTCTTT
v_gene: TRBV7-8; j_gene: TRBJ2-1; len: 15; d_gene: TRBD2; abundance: -; CDR3aa: CASSLQLAGVNEQFF; CDR3nt: TGTGCCAGCAGCTTACAACTAGCGGGAGTCAATGAGCAGTTCTTC
v_gene: TRBV5-1; j_gene: TRBJ1-2; len: 13; d_gene: -; abundance: -; CDR3aa: CASSLDVPYGYTF; CDR3nt: TGCGCCAGCAGCTTAGATGTACCCTATGGCTACACCTTC
v_gene: TRBV5-1; j_gene: TRBJ1-1; len: 15; d_gene: -; abundance: -; CDR3aa: CASSADALRNTEAFF; CDR3nt: TGCGCCAGCAGCGCGGACGCCCTTCGGAACACTGAAGCTTTCTTT
v_gene: TRBV5-1; j_gene: TRBJ2-3; len: 14; d_gene: TRBD1; abundance: -; CDR3aa: CASMTGGGTDTQYF; CDR3nt: TGCGCCAGCATGACAGGGGGAGGCACAGATACGCAGTATTTT
v_gene: TRBV9; j_gene: TRBJ1-2; len: 14; d_gene: -; abundance: -; CDR3aa: CASSVAGTSYGYTF; CDR3nt: TGTGCCAGCAGCGTAGCAGGGACCAGTTATGGCTACACCTTC
v_gene: TRBV19; j_gene: TRBJ1-2; len: 12; d_gene: TRBD1; abundance: -; CDR3aa: CASTDRDYGYTF; CDR3nt: TGTGCCAGCACCGACAGGGACTATGGCTACACCTTC
v_gene: TRBV27; j_gene: TRBJ1-2; len: 18; d_gene: -; abundance: -; CDR3aa: CASSLSPPRVGGNYGYTF; CDR3nt: TGTGCCAGCAGTTTATCTCCCCCTCGGGTGGGGGGCAACTATGGCTACACCTTC
v_gene: TRBV28; j_gene: TRBJ2-2; len: 14; d_gene: -; abundance: -; CDR3aa: CASLGSRNTGELFF; CDR3nt: TGTGCCAGCTTGGGGTCCAGAAACACCGGGGAGCTGTTTTTT